A selection of T cell receptor beta chains follows, all from one sample in a study of T cell responses to AZD1222 COVID-19 vaccine. Produced via immunoSEQ multiplex PCR; TCRdb's table is partial and in-frame only. The sample includes about 60,000 clones, 70% to 85% of them seen just once. The material sequenced was peripheral blood, taken on day 0 of AZD1222 vaccination. These receptors all stem from an adult in good health. CDR3s include the opening cysteine and the closing phenylalanine or tryptophan. The D gene is left open where the match is weak. Part of the rows lack a size; the others show once, few, many or a class for expanded clones.

j_gene	abundance	d_gene	v_gene	CDR3aa	CDR3nt
TRBJ2-1	once	TRBD2	TRBV20-1	CSATGLPGQFF	TGCAGTGCCACGGGACTACCTGGGCAGTTCTTC
TRBJ2-1	.	TRBD1	TRBV14	CASSQTPQGANNEQFF	TGTGCCAGCAGCCAGACTCCTCAGGGGGCGAACAATGAGCAGTTCTTC
TRBJ2-3	.	TRBD2	TRBV6-2/TRBV6-3	CASSYPGLSRGGSTDTQYF	TGTGCCAGCAGTTACCCGGGTTTATCGCGCGGGGGTAGCACAGATACGCAGTATTTT
TRBJ2-1	.	.	TRBV5-4	CASSLGGGVSYNEQFF	TGTGCCAGCAGCCTGGGCGGCGGGGTCTCCTACAATGAGCAGTTCTTC
TRBJ1-1	.	.	TRBV25-1	CASRPHGNTEAFF	TGTGCCAGCAGGCCCCACGGCAACACTGAAGCTTTCTTT
TRBJ2-1	.	.	TRBV7-9	CASRSKWGERPYNEQFF	TGTGCCAGCAGATCAAAATGGGGGGAGAGGCCCTACAATGAGCAGTTCTTC
TRBJ2-7	.	.	TRBV7-9	CASSSMRGEQYF	TGTGCCAGCAGCTCAATGAGGGGCGAGCAGTACTTC
TRBJ1-5	many	.	TRBV2	CASSIFEGRGQPQHF	TGTGCCAGCAGCATTTTTGAGGGGAGGGGGCAGCCCCAGCATTTT
TRBJ2-3	.	.	TRBV29-1	CSATGTSDTQYF	TGCAGCGCAACCGGGACTTCGGATACGCAGTATTTT
TRBJ2-3	.	.	TRBV7-2	CASRGGSTDTQYF	TGTGCCAGCAGGGGTGGGTCCACAGATACGCAGTATTTT
TRBJ1-5	.	.	TRBV12-3/TRBV12-4	CASRPSINQPQHF	TGTGCCAGCAGACCTTCAATCAATCAGCCCCAGCATTTT
TRBJ2-1	.	TRBD1	TRBV7-2	CASSLDRTYNEQFF	TGTGCCAGCAGCTTGGACAGGACCTACAATGAGCAGTTCTTC
TRBJ2-7	.	TRBD1	TRBV5-1	CASSIGTGTYEQYF	TGCGCCAGCAGCATCGGGACAGGGACCTACGAGCAGTACTTC
TRBJ2-3	.	.	TRBV18	CASSPRIGLTDTQYF	TGTGCCAGCTCACCACGAATAGGGCTCACAGATACGCAGTATTTT
TRBJ2-2	.	.	TRBV5-4	CASSLAAGSANTGELFF	TGTGCCAGCAGCTTGGCCGCCGGCTCAGCGAACACCGGGGAGCTGTTTTTT
TRBJ2-2	few	.	TRBV7-2	CASSLKAGELTAGELFF	TGTGCCAGCAGCCTCAAAGCGGGCGAGTTAACAGCCGGGGAGCTGTTTTTT
TRBJ2-3	few	.	TRBV7-8	CASSSYYLRDTQYF	TGTGCCAGCAGCTCCTACTACCTGCGAGATACGCAGTATTTT
TRBJ1-6	.	.	TRBV12-2	CASRPDHSYNSPLHF	TGTGCAAGTCGTCCCGACCACTCCTATAATTCACCCCTCCACTTT
TRBJ2-5	.	TRBD1	TRBV19	CASSTLRTGKGAETQYF	TGTGCCAGTAGTACTCTACGGACAGGGAAAGGGGCAGAGACCCAGTACTTC
TRBJ1-5	.	.	TRBV7-9	CASSSDGNSNQPQHF	TGTGCCAGCAGCTCCGATGGGAATAGCAATCAGCCCCAGCATTTT
TRBJ1-1	.	.	TRBV6-5	CASSLSGMNTEAFF	TGTGCCAGCAGTCTCTCAGGCATGAACACTGAAGCTTTCTTT
TRBJ1-5	.	.	TRBV7-9	CASSLEVNQPQHF	TGTGCCAGCAGCTTAGAAGTCAATCAGCCCCAGCATTTT